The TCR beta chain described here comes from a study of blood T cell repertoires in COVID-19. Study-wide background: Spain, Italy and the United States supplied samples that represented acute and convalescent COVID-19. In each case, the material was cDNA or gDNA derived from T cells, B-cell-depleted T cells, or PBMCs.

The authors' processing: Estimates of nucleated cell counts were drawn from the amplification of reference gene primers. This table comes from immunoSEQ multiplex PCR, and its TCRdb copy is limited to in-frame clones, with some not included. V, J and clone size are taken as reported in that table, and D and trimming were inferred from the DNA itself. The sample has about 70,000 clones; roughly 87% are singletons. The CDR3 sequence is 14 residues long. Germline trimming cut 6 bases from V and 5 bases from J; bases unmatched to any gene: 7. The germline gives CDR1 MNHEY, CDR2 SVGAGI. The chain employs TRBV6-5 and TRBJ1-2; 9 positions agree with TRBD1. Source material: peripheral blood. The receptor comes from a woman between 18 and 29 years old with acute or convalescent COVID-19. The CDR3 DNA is TGTGCCAGCAGCAGAACAGGGGGCAGTTATGGCTACACCTTC. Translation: CASSRTGGSYGYTF.